The rows below give T cell receptor beta chains drawn from one sample of a study of shared clonotypes between healthy human individuals. Measured with immunoSEQ multiplex PCR; TCRdb has only the in-frame clones, and not every one. Of 2,100,000 or so clones in the sample, about 94% are singletons; the top ten hold less than 0.15%. The sequenced sample consisted of naive CD4+ T cells sorted from blood. The receptors come from a man between 18 and 29 years old in good health. The CDR3 runs from the conserved cysteine through the conserved F or W. The order of the fields is CDR3 length, clone size, V gene, D gene, J gene, CDR3 protein, CDR3 DNA. D genes are given only for firm matches. The listing skips clone size in some rows; elsewhere it reads once, few, many or a size class.

len: 16
abundance: .
v_gene: TRBV5-1
d_gene: TRBD2
j_gene: TRBJ2-3
CDR3aa: CASSFRSSGRTDTQYF
CDR3nt: TGCGCCAGCAGCTTCAGGTCTAGCGGGCGCACAGATACGCAGTATTTT

len: 16
abundance: once
v_gene: TRBV7-2
d_gene: TRBD2
j_gene: TRBJ2-5
CDR3aa: CASSPSRGAIQETQYF
CDR3nt: TGTGCCAGCAGCCCCTCGCGGGGGGCGATCCAAGAGACCCAGTACTTC

len: 15
abundance: .
v_gene: TRBV27
d_gene: .
j_gene: TRBJ1-1
CDR3aa: CASSLSPRGRTEAFF
CDR3nt: TGTGCCAGCAGTTTATCCCCCCGGGGGCGAACTGAAGCTTTCTTT

len: 13
abundance: few
v_gene: TRBV18
d_gene: .
j_gene: TRBJ1-1
CDR3aa: CASSPLGGTEAFF
CDR3nt: TGTGCCAGCTCACCGTTGGGCGGCACTGAAGCTTTCTTT

len: 12
abundance: .
v_gene: TRBV6-6
d_gene: .
j_gene: TRBJ1-5
CDR3aa: CASSTGNQPQHF
CDR3nt: TGTGCCAGCAGTACTGGTAATCAGCCCCAGCATTTT

len: 13
abundance: .
v_gene: TRBV4-3
d_gene: TRBD1
j_gene: TRBJ2-3
CDR3aa: CASSQETGSPQYF
CDR3nt: TGCGCCAGCAGCCAAGAGACAGGGAGCCCGCAGTATTTT

len: 13
abundance: .
v_gene: TRBV6-5
d_gene: .
j_gene: TRBJ1-1
CDR3aa: CASSSPWNTEAFF
CDR3nt: TGTGCCAGCAGTTCACCTTGGAACACTGAAGCTTTCTTT

len: 14
abundance: .
v_gene: TRBV18
d_gene: TRBD1
j_gene: TRBJ1-4
CDR3aa: CASSPGQANEKLFF
CDR3nt: TGTGCCAGCTCACCGGGACAGGCTAATGAAAAACTGTTTTTT

len: 15
abundance: .
v_gene: TRBV4-1
d_gene: TRBD1
j_gene: TRBJ2-7
CDR3aa: CASSQSDRGDYEQYF
CDR3nt: TGCGCCAGCAGCCAATCGGACAGGGGGGACTACGAGCAGTACTTC

len: 14
abundance: .
v_gene: TRBV27
d_gene: .
j_gene: TRBJ2-1
CDR3aa: CASSLTPRWNEQFF
CDR3nt: TGTGCCAGCAGTTTAACCCCGCGATGGAATGAGCAGTTCTTC

len: 14
abundance: .
v_gene: TRBV28
d_gene: TRBD2
j_gene: TRBJ2-7
CDR3aa: CASSNGGASYEQYF
CDR3nt: TGTGCCAGCAGTAACGGGGGGGCCTCCTACGAGCAGTACTTC

len: 15
abundance: once
v_gene: TRBV5-1
d_gene: TRBD1
j_gene: TRBJ1-3
CDR3aa: CASSSGGTSGNTIYF
CDR3nt: TGCGCCAGCAGCTCAGGGGGAACCTCTGGAAACACCATATATTTT

len: 11
abundance: .
v_gene: TRBV14
d_gene: TRBD1
j_gene: TRBJ2-3
CDR3aa: CASGQGAAQYF
CDR3nt: TGTGCCAGCGGACAGGGGGCGGCGCAGTATTTT

len: 14
abundance: .
v_gene: TRBV10-3
d_gene: .
j_gene: TRBJ2-1
CDR3aa: CAISESSSYNEQFF
CDR3nt: TGTGCCATCAGTGAGTCTTCAAGCTACAATGAGCAGTTCTTC

len: 13
abundance: .
v_gene: TRBV5-1
d_gene: .
j_gene: TRBJ2-7
CDR3aa: CASSYHDRSEQYF
CDR3nt: TGCGCCAGCAGCTACCATGACCGTTCCGAGCAGTACTTC

len: 15
abundance: .
v_gene: TRBV2
d_gene: TRBD1
j_gene: TRBJ2-5
CDR3aa: CASSVRDRGPETQYF
CDR3nt: TGTGCCAGCAGCGTCCGGGACAGGGGGCCAGAGACCCAGTACTTC

len: 16
abundance: .
v_gene: TRBV5-1
d_gene: TRBD2
j_gene: TRBJ2-3
CDR3aa: CASKGAGGVSLDTQYF
CDR3nt: TGCGCCAGCAAAGGAGCGGGGGGTGTCAGTTTAGATACGCAGTATTTT

len: 13
abundance: .
v_gene: TRBV10-3
d_gene: .
j_gene: TRBJ2-7
CDR3aa: CAISRTVAYEQYF
CDR3nt: TGTGCCATCAGTCGGACGGTTGCCTACGAGCAGTACTTC

len: 15
abundance: .
v_gene: TRBV7-8
d_gene: .
j_gene: TRBJ1-2
CDR3aa: CASSLVGATNYGYTF
CDR3nt: TGTGCCAGCAGCTTAGTGGGGGCTACTAACTATGGCTACACCTTC

len: 15
abundance: .
v_gene: TRBV9
d_gene: .
j_gene: TRBJ2-5
CDR3aa: CASSVSGTGGETQYF
CDR3nt: TGTGCCAGCAGCGTATCGGGGACTGGGGGGGAGACCCAGTACTTC

len: 15
abundance: once
v_gene: TRBV28
d_gene: TRBD1
j_gene: TRBJ1-1
CDR3aa: CASSPHRGVGTEAFF
CDR3nt: TGTGCCAGCAGTCCCCACAGGGGGGTTGGCACTGAAGCTTTCTTT

len: 16
abundance: .
v_gene: TRBV5-1
d_gene: .
j_gene: TRBJ2-3
CDR3aa: CASSLGALSSTDTQYF
CDR3nt: TGCGCCAGCAGCTTGGGAGCCCTCTCTAGCACAGATACGCAGTATTTT

len: 15
abundance: .
v_gene: TRBV6-5
d_gene: .
j_gene: TRBJ2-2
CDR3aa: CASSPRVLRTGELFF
CDR3nt: TGTGCCAGCAGTCCCCGAGTATTAAGAACCGGGGAGCTGTTTTTT

len: 15
abundance: .
v_gene: TRBV7-9
d_gene: .
j_gene: TRBJ2-2
CDR3aa: CASSLAPRSTGELFF
CDR3nt: TGTGCCAGCAGCTTGGCCCCAAGGAGCACCGGGGAGCTGTTTTTT

len: 16
abundance: .
v_gene: TRBV28
d_gene: TRBD1
j_gene: TRBJ2-7
CDR3aa: CASKASDRDLKDEQYF
CDR3nt: TGTGCCAGCAAGGCCTCAGACAGGGACCTCAAGGACGAGCAGTACTTC

len: 15
abundance: .
v_gene: TRBV7-7
d_gene: TRBD1
j_gene: TRBJ2-2
CDR3aa: CASSPGGAVTGELFF
CDR3nt: TGTGCTAGCAGCCCAGGGGGCGCGGTCACCGGGGAGCTGTTTTTT

len: 15
abundance: .
v_gene: TRBV18
d_gene: .
j_gene: TRBJ1-1
CDR3aa: CASSPKEAMNTEAFF
CDR3nt: TGTGCCAGCTCACCTAAAGAAGCCATGAACACTGAAGCTTTCTTT

len: 13
abundance: .
v_gene: TRBV14
d_gene: .
j_gene: TRBJ2-7
CDR3aa: CASSQGLKHEQYF
CDR3nt: TGTGCCAGCAGCCAGGGGCTGAAGCACGAGCAGTACTTC

len: 14
abundance: .
v_gene: TRBV6-1
d_gene: .
j_gene: TRBJ2-7
CDR3aa: CASRTSGSSYEQYF
CDR3nt: TGTGCCAGCAGGACGTCGGGGAGCTCCTACGAGCAGTACTTC

len: 13
abundance: .
v_gene: TRBV19
d_gene: .
j_gene: TRBJ2-7
CDR3aa: CASSKAASYEQYF
CDR3nt: TGTGCCAGTAGTAAAGCTGCCTCCTACGAGCAGTACTTC

len: 13
abundance: .
v_gene: TRBV19
d_gene: .
j_gene: TRBJ2-2
CDR3aa: CASSTQSTGELFF
CDR3nt: TGTGCCAGTAGTACCCAGTCCACCGGGGAGCTGTTTTTT

len: 14
abundance: .
v_gene: TRBV4-2
d_gene: TRBD1
j_gene: TRBJ1-4
CDR3aa: CASSQRQGGEKLFF
CDR3nt: TGTGCCAGCAGCCAAAGACAGGGTGGTGAAAAACTGTTTTTT

len: 18
abundance: .
v_gene: TRBV18
d_gene: TRBD1
j_gene: TRBJ2-6
CDR3aa: CASSPPGQGPSGANVLTF
CDR3nt: TGTGCCAGCTCACCACCGGGACAGGGCCCCTCTGGGGCCAACGTCCTGACTTTC

len: 15
abundance: .
v_gene: TRBV5-1
d_gene: .
j_gene: TRBJ2-2
CDR3aa: CASSLEGSNTGELFF
CDR3nt: TGCGCCAGCAGCTTGGAAGGGTCGAACACCGGGGAGCTGTTTTTT

len: 13
abundance: .
v_gene: TRBV6-5
d_gene: .
j_gene: TRBJ2-5
CDR3aa: CASSTSIQETQYF
CDR3nt: TGTGCCAGCAGTACTTCCATCCAAGAGACCCAGTACTTC

len: 13
abundance: .
v_gene: TRBV10-2
d_gene: TRBD2
j_gene: TRBJ2-7
CDR3aa: CASSENSGWEQYF
CDR3nt: TGCGCCAGCAGTGAGAATAGCGGGTGGGAGCAGTACTTC

len: 15
abundance: once
v_gene: TRBV5-1
d_gene: TRBD1
j_gene: TRBJ1-3
CDR3aa: CASSSTGVSGNTIYF
CDR3nt: TGCGCCAGCAGCTCGACAGGGGTCTCTGGAAACACCATATATTTT

len: 13
abundance: .
v_gene: TRBV5-8
d_gene: .
j_gene: TRBJ2-5
CDR3aa: CASSLSWGETQYF
CDR3nt: TGTGCCAGCAGCTTGTCTTGGGGAGAGACCCAGTACTTC